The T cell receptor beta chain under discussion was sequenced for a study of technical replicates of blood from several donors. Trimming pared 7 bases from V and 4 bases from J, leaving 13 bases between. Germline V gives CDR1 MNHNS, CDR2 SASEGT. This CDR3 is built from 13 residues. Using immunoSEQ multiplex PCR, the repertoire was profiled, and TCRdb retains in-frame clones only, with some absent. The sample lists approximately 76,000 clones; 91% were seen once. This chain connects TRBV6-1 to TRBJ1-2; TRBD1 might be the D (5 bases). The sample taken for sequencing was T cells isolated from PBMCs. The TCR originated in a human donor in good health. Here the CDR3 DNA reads TGTGCCAGCAATGTCGGGGGAACCTATGGCTACACCTTC. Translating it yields CASNVGGTYGYTF.